This TCR beta chain was profiled in a study of shared clonotypes between healthy human individuals. Background on the study: The plates for each donor numbered three CD4 naive, three CD4 memory, two CD8 naive and one CD8 memory. Study-level results: Researchers found naive subsets generally carried larger estimated richness than memory subsets.

There are 12 residues in the CDR3. Germline CDR1 is SGHTA and CDR2 is FQGNSA. V was trimmed by 4 bases and J by 4 bases, leaving 8 bases between them. Genomic DNA of each subset was evenly split across several immunoSEQ plates. For sorted subsets, about 200 ng DNA per replicate equaled around 30,000 T cell genomes. Using immunoSEQ multiplex PCR, the repertoire was profiled, and TCRdb retains in-frame clones only, with some absent. This sample has roughly 2.6 million clones, with about 92% found just once. This clone was seen once. The target antigen is unknown. The identical CDR3 is also encoded by other nucleotide sequences in the sample.

This sequence was found in a young man in good health. This rearrangement joins TRBV7-2 to TRBJ2-7, with TRBD1 as a possible D gene (5 bases). The sequenced sample was naive CD4+ T cells sorted from blood. Subset specified: CD45RA+ positively selected. The CDR3 region has the DNA TGTGCCAGCAGCTCTCAGGGATACGAGCAGTACTTC. Protein sequence: CASSSQGYEQYF.